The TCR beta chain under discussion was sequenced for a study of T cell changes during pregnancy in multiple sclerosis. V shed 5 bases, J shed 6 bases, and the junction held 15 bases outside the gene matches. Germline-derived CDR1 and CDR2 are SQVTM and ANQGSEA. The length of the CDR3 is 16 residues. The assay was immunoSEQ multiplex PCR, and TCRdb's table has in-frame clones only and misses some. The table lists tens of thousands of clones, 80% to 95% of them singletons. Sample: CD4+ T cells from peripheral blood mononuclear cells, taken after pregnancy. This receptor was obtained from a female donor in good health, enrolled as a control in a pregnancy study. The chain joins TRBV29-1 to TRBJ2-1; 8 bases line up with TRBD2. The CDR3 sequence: CSVRPIKGLGINEQFF. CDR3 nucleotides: TGCAGCGTTAGACCTATAAAGGGACTAGGGATCAATGAGCAGTTCTTC.